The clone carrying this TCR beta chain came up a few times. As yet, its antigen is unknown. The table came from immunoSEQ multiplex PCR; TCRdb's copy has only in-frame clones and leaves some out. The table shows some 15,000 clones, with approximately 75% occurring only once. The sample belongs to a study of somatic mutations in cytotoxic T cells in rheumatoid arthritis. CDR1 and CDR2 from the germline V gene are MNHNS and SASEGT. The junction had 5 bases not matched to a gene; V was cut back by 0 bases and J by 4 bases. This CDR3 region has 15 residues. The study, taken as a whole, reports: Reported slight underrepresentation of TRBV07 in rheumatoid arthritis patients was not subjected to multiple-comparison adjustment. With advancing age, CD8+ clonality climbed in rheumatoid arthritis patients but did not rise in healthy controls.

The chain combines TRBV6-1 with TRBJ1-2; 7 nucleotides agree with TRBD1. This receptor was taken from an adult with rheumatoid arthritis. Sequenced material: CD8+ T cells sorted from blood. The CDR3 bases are TGTGCCAGCAGTGAAGCTGAGGGGGCGGGCTATGGCTACACCTTC. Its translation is CASSEAEGAGYGYTF.